The clone carrying this T cell receptor beta chain came up once. The data were obtained in a study of control samples from healthy donors and cancer patients. TCRdb's table, derived via immunoSEQ multiplex PCR, lists solely in-frame clones and lacks some. The data contain 100,000 to 150,000 clones, nearly 90% of them singletons. V was shortened by 7 bases and J by 0 bases, with 1 base between the two germline ends. The length of the CDR3 is 11 residues. The germline CDR1 and CDR2 sequences are MNHNY and SVGAGI (reference sequence). The sequenced sample consisted of blood. The chain carries TRBV6-6 and TRBJ1-3; D not resolved. The source is a man aged 45-65 years in good health. As DNA, the CDR3 is TGTGCCAGCACCTCTGGAAACACCATATATTTT. Its protein product is CASTSGNTIYF.